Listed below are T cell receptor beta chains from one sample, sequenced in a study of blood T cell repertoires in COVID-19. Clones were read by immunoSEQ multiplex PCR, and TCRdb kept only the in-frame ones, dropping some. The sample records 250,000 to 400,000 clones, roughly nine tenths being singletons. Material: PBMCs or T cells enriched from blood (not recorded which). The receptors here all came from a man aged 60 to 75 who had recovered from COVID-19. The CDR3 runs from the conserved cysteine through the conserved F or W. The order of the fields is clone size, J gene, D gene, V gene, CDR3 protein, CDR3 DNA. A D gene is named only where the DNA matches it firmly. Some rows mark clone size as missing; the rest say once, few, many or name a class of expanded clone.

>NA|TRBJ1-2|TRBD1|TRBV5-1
CASSLGSGTGRDGYTF
TGCGCCAGCAGCTTGGGGTCCGGGACAGGTAGAGATGGCTACACCTTC
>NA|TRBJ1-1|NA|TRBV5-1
CASSSRVVNTEAFF
TGCGCCAGCAGCTCGAGGGTGGTGAACACTGAAGCTTTCTTT
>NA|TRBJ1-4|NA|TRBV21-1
CASSRDRGSNEKLFF
TGTGCCAGCAGCAGGGACAGGGGATCTAATGAAAAACTGTTTTTT
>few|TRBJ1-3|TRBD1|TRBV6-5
CASSLWTGSGNTIYF
TGTGCCAGCAGTTTATGGACAGGCTCTGGAAACACCATATATTTT
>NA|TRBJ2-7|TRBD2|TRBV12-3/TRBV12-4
CASRGDYSYEQYF
TGTGCCAGCAGAGGGGACTACTCCTACGAGCAGTACTTC
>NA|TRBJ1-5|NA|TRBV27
CASSLIRDNQPQHF
TGTGCCAGCAGTTTAATACGGGACAATCAGCCCCAGCATTTT
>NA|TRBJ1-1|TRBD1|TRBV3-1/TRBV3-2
CASSLDRATEAFF
TGTGCCAGCAGCCTCGACAGGGCGACTGAAGCTTTCTTT
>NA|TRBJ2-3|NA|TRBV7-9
CASSRNTGSTDTQYF
TGTGCCAGCAGCCGTAATACAGGGAGCACAGATACGCAGTATTTT
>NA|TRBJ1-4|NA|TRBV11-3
CASSLGTENEKLFF
TGTGCCAGCAGCTTAGGAACAGAGAATGAAAAACTGTTTTTT
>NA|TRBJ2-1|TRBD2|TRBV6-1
CASSVERLASYNEQFF
TGTGCCAGCAGTGTAGAAAGACTAGCTAGCTACAATGAGCAGTTCTTC
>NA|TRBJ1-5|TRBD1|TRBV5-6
CASSATGQGDQPQHF
TGTGCCAGCAGCGCGACAGGGCAGGGGGATCAGCCCCAGCATTTT
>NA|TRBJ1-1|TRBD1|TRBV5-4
CASSHNRGGTEAFF
TGTGCCAGCAGCCACAACAGGGGCGGCACTGAAGCTTTCTTT
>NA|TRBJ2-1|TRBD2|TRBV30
CAWNQGLAGDNEQFF
TGTGCCTGGAACCAAGGACTAGCGGGAGACAATGAGCAGTTCTTC
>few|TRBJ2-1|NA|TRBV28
CASIRGGSYNEQFF
TGTGCCAGCATTAGAGGGGGCTCCTACAATGAGCAGTTCTTC
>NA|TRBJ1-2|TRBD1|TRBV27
CASSGPGTGIYGYTF
TGTGCCAGCAGTGGTCCCGGGACAGGGATCTATGGCTACACCTTC
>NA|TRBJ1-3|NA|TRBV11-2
CASSPWGQGGNTIYF
TGTGCCAGCAGCCCTTGGGGCCAAGGTGGAAACACCATATATTTT
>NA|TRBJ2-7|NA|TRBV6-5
CASSYSPEYYEQYF
TGTGCCAGCAGTTACAGCCCGGAGTACTACGAGCAGTACTTC
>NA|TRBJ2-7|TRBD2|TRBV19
CASSRKTSGGAEQYF
TGTGCCAGTAGTAGAAAGACTAGCGGGGGGGCCGAGCAGTACTTC
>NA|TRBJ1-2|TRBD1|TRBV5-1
CASSDGTGLGYTF
TGCGCCAGCAGCGACGGGACAGGGCTCGGCTACACCTTC